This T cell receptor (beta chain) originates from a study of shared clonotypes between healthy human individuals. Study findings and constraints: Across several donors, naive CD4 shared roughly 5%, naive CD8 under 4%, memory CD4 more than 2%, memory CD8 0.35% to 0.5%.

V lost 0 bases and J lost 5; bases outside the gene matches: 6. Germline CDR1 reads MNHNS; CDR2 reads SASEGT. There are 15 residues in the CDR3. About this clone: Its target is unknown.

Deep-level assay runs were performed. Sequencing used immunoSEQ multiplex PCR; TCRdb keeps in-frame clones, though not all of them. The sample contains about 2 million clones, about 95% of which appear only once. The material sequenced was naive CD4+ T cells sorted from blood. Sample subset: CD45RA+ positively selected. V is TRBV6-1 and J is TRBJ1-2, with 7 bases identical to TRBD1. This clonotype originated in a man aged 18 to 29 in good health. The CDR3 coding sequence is TGTGCCAGCAGTGAAGCCGGGACAGTTACTTATGGCTACACCTTC. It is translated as CASSEAGTVTYGYTF.